This T cell receptor (beta chain) comes out of a study of blood T cell repertoires in COVID-19. Study context: Italy, Spain and the United States were the sources of the convalescent and acute COVID-19 samples. The cDNA or gDNA used as material had been derived from T cells, B-cell-depleted T cells, or PBMCs.

There are 13 residues in the CDR3. J gave up 6 bases and V 10 bases, and 8 bases lay outside the gene matches. Germline lookup yields CDR1 MNHEY and CDR2 SVGAGI. Original processing notes: Estimates of nucleated cell counts were drawn from the amplification of reference gene primers. Some clones are missing from TCRdb's copy, which holds only in-frame ones; the method was immunoSEQ multiplex PCR. V and J calls and clone size come straight from that table; D and trimming were deduced from the DNA. The sample gives fewer than 250,000 clones, 75% to 90% of which show up once; 0.65% to 0.85% is in the top ten.

Sequenced: peripheral blood. This sequence was found in a man aged 35 to 55 with acute or convalescent COVID-19. J is TRBJ2-1 and V is TRBV6-5, with 8 bases aligning to TRBD1. CDR3 coding DNA: TGTGCCACCCGGGACAGGCCACGCAATGAGCAGTTCTTC. Translation gives CATRDRPRNEQFF.